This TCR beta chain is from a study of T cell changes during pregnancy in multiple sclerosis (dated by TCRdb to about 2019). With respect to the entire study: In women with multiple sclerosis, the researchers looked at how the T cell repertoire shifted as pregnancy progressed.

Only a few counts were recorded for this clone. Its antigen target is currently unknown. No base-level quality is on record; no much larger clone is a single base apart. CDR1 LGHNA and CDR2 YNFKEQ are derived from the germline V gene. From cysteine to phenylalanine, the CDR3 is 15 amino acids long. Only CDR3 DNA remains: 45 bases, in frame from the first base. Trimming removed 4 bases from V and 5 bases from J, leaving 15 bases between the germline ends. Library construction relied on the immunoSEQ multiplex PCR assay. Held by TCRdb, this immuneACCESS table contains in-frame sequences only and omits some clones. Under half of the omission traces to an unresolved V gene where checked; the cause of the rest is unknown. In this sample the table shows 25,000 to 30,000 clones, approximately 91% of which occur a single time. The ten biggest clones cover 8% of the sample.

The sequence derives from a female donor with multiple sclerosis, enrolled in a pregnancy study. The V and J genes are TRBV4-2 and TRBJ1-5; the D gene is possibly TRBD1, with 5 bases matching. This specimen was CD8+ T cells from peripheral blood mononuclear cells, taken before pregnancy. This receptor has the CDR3 CASSPHRLGDQPQHF. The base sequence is TGTGCCAGCAGCCCACACAGGCTTGGCGATCAGCCCCAGCATTTT.